This is a list of T cell receptor beta chains from one sample in a study of naive and memory T cell subsets. TCRdb redid the calling of the UMI-ligation and nested PCR reads with MiXCR, one entry per CDR3 protein. The data contain about 100,000 distinct CDR3 sequences, about 14% of them singletons. Sequenced: naive CD8+ T cells from blood. Receptors were obtained from a human donor in good health. Both conserved end residues are part of each CDR3. A D gene is named only where the DNA matches it firmly. The size field is filled for only some rows; it gives once, few, many or a size class.

>TRBV4-2|many|NA|TRBJ1-2
TGTGCCAGCAGCCAAGATTCCGCAGGGTCGGTCGGCTACACCTTC
CASSQDSAGSVGYTF
>TRBV20-1|NA|NA|TRBJ2-1
TGCAGTGCAACGGGGACGGCCGGGGGCTCCTACAATGAGCAGTTCTTC
CSATGTAGGSYNEQFF
>TRBV24-1|many|NA|TRBJ1-5
TGTGCCACCAGTGAAGGTAATCAGCCCCAGCATTTT
CATSEGNQPQHF
>TRBV7-9|NA|NA|TRBJ1-1
TGTGCCAGCAGCCCCATCCAGAACACTGAAGCTTTCTTT
CASSPIQNTEAFF
>TRBV20-1|few|NA|TRBJ1-5
TGCAGTGCGAAGAGTTATAGCAATCAGCCCCAGCATTTT
CSAKSYSNQPQHF
>TRBV10-3|NA|NA|TRBJ1-1
TGTGCCATCAGTGATGGAGGGGACATCATGAACACTGAAGCTTTCTTT
CAISDGGDIMNTEAFF
>TRBV5-1|NA|NA|TRBJ1-1
TGCGCCAGGATCCCTCGACAGGCCCGCGCGTCCGGCACTGAAGCTTTCTTT
CARIPRQARASGTEAFF
>TRBV12-3/TRBV12-4|NA|TRBD2|TRBJ2-3
TGTGCCAGCAGCCCCCTGACTAGCGGCAGCACAGATACGCAGTATTTT
CASSPLTSGSTDTQYF
>TRBV29-1|many|NA|TRBJ1-2
TGCAGCGTTGAAGCCGGGGGAATTTTGTACGGCTACACCTTC
CSVEAGGILYGYTF
>TRBV12-3/TRBV12-4|few|NA|TRBJ2-1
TGTGCCAGCAGTTATACTGCCTACAATGAGCAGTTCTTC
CASSYTAYNEQFF
>TRBV7-2|few|TRBD2|TRBJ2-1
TGTGCCAGCAGCTTACAGGGTAGCGGGGAGACCCGATTCTTC
CASSLQGSGETRFF
>TRBV19|NA|NA|TRBJ2-3
TGTGCCAGTAGTTTCCCCCGTGAGATCACAGATACGCAGTATTTT
CASSFPREITDTQYF
>TRBV28|NA|TRBD1|TRBJ2-1
TGTGCCAGCAGTCTAGGGGCAGGGGGTAATGAGCAGTTCTTC
CASSLGAGGNEQFF
>TRBV2|few|NA|TRBJ2-7
TGTGCCAGCAGTGAAGACACGCCCGCCATCTACGAGCAGTACTTC
CASSEDTPAIYEQYF
>TRBV19|NA|NA|TRBJ1-2
TGTGCCAGTAGTAACACAGATCCCCCTAACTATGGCTACACCTTC
CASSNTDPPNYGYTF
>TRBV6-2/TRBV6-3|few|NA|TRBJ2-7
TGTGCCAGCAGTTACGACAGCTCCTACGAGCAGTACTTC
CASSYDSSYEQYF
>TRBV27|many|NA|TRBJ1-5
TGTGCCAGCAGTGGCGGCAGGGGACCTTATCATTTT
CASSGGRGPYHF
>TRBV3-1|NA|NA|TRBJ2-3
TGTGCCAGCACCCTTGGCGATACGCAGTATTTT
CASTLGDTQYF
>TRBV27|NA|NA|TRBJ2-1
TGTGCCAGCAGTTCGATCCTGTTCAATGAGCAGTTCTTC
CASSSILFNEQFF
>TRBV6-2/TRBV6-3|NA|NA|TRBJ1-3
TGTGCCATCAACGACGGAAGAAACACCATATATTTT
CAINDGRNTIYF
>TRBV27|many|NA|TRBJ1-1
TGTGCCAGCAGGGAAATTTTCAGCGACACTGAAGCTTTCTTT
CASREIFSDTEAFF
>TRBV21-1|NA|NA|TRBJ2-5
TGTGCCAGCAGCAAAGGGGCGTTTCTCGGAGGAGAGACCCAGTACTTC
CASSKGAFLGGETQYF
>TRBV6-5|many|NA|TRBJ1-1
TGTGCCAGCAGTTACTCCGGGTGGCGAGGGACTGAAGCTTTCTTT
CASSYSGWRGTEAFF
>TRBV30|NA|NA|TRBJ1-2
TGTGCCTGGAGGCAGGGGATCTATGGCTACACCTTC
CAWRQGIYGYTF
>TRBV5-6|few|NA|TRBJ1-4
TGTGCCAGCAGCCCCCGCGAAGAGAATTATGAAAAACTGTTTTTT
CASSPREENYEKLFF
>TRBV2|few|TRBD2|TRBJ2-1
TGTGCCAGCAGCCGATCGACTAGCGGGGGCCTCGGCGAACACAATGAGCAGTTCTTC
CASSRSTSGGLGEHNEQFF
>TRBV9|NA|NA|TRBJ1-5
TGTGCCAGCAGCGTAACATCTAATCAGCCCCAGCATTTT
CASSVTSNQPQHF
>TRBV28|many|TRBD1|TRBJ2-5
TGTGCCAGCAGTTTCGCTACAGGGGATGGGGCCGGGTACTTC
CASSFATGDGAGYF
>TRBV19|NA|NA|TRBJ1-5
TGTGCCAGTAGTAATTCACTGGTTCAGCCCCAGCATTTT
CASSNSLVQPQHF
>TRBV20-1|once|NA|TRBJ2-2
TGCAGTGCTAGTCAGGGTTATGCCGGGGAGCTGTTTTTT
CSASQGYAGELFF
>TRBV14|few|NA|TRBJ2-1
TGTGCCAGCAGCCAACTAAGCTCCTACAATGAGCAGTTCTTC
CASSQLSSYNEQFF
>TRBV20-1|many|TRBD1|TRBJ1-5
TGCAGTGCTAGCGACAGGGGGCGCGACCGTAAAGAGCCCCAGCATTTT
CSASDRGRDRKEPQHF
>TRBV5-5|NA|TRBD1|TRBJ1-5
TGTGCCAGCAGCTTGGCGTACAGGGGGGGAAGCAATCAGCCCCAGCATTTT
CASSLAYRGGSNQPQHF
>TRBV21-1|NA|NA|TRBJ2-5
TGTGCCAGCAGCAATTATTCGCGGCGCGGGAGGTTCCAAGAGACCCAGTACTTC
CASSNYSRRGRFQETQYF
>TRBV7-9|few|NA|TRBJ2-1
TGTGCCAGCAGCCCCTCTAGAAACAATGAGCAGTTCTTC
CASSPSRNNEQFF
>TRBV6-1|NA|NA|TRBJ2-6
TGTGCCAGCAGTGACGTCTCTGGGGCCAACGTCCTGACTTTC
CASSDVSGANVLTF
>TRBV4-3|NA|NA|TRBJ1-6
TGCGCCAGCAGCCAGGGGAGCTCCTATAATTCACCCCTCCACTTT
CASSQGSSYNSPLHF
>TRBV20-1|few|NA|TRBJ2-7
TGCAGTGCTAGAGATCGGTCCAGGGATTCCTACGAGCAGTACTTC
CSARDRSRDSYEQYF
>TRBV12-3/TRBV12-4|many|TRBD2|TRBJ2-5
TGTGCCAGCAGTCGGCCCCCGCGGGAGGGTGGAGAGACCCAGTACTTC
CASSRPPREGGETQYF
>TRBV13|NA|NA|TRBJ2-3
TGTGCCAGCAGCTTATTAGCTAGCACAGATACGCAGTATTTT
CASSLLASTDTQYF
>TRBV6-6|few|NA|TRBJ2-1
TGTGCCAGCAGTCATGGGCCGAATGAGCAGTTCTTC
CASSHGPNEQFF
>TRBV12-3/TRBV12-4|few|TRBD1|TRBJ1-1
TGTGCCAGCGCTACAGGGGTGACCACTGAAGCTTTCTTT
CASATGVTTEAFF
>TRBV21-1|many|NA|TRBJ2-1
TGTGCCAGCATGAATTTCATATGGCATGAGCAGTTCTTC
CASMNFIWHEQFF
>TRBV2|few|NA|TRBJ1-5
TGTGCCAGCAGTGAGTGGGGGCACGAACAGCCCCAGCATTTT
CASSEWGHEQPQHF
>TRBV20-1|few|NA|TRBJ2-1
TGCAGTGCTAGGATCGGGAATTACAATGAGCAGTTCTTC
CSARIGNYNEQFF